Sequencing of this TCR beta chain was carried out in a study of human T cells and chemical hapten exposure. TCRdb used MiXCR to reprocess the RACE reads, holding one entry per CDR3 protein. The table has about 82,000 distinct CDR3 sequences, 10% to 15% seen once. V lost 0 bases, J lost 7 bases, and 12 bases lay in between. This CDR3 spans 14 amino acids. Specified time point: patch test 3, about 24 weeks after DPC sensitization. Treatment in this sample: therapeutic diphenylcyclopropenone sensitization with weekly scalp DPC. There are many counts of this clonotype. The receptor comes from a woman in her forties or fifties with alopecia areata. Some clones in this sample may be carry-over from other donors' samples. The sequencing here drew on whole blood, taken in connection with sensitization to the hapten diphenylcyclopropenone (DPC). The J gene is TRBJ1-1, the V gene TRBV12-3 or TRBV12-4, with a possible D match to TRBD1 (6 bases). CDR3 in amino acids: CASSLADSGFEAFF. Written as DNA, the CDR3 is TGTGCCAGCAGTTTAGCGGACAGCGGCTTTGAAGCTTTCTTT.